This entry concerns a single T cell receptor (beta chain). Antigen: not known. Germline and junction disagree at one end, which may indicate a read error. This specimen comes from a study of T cell repertoires in cytomegalovirus infection. Study summary: Public TCR beta signatures indicated both CMV infection and matching HLA type.

General study findings and limits: Clonotype analysis showed dominance of the ex vivo response by HLA-C-restricted CMV-specific TCR beta clonotypes. Adding up the frequency of public TCR beta families identified people who carried CMV plus the relevant HLA.

Via MiXCR, TCRdb re-called the reads, giving one row per CDR3 protein. The sample has roughly 190,000 distinct CDR3 sequences; 8% to 10% are singletons. Material: PBMCs. The receptor comes from a human donor in good health (CMV status not recorded). Some clones in this sample may be carry-over from other donors' samples.

The CDR3 nucleotides read TGTGCCATCAGCCAAGACATCCGGGACCAAGAGACCCAGTACTTC. Translated: CAISQDIRDQETQYF. V usage is TRBV14 and J usage is TRBJ2-5; D remains unclear. The length of the CDR3 is 15 residues. Germline CDR1 SGHDN, CDR2 FVKESK. Filled out from reference TRBV14 and TRBJ2-5, the complete variable domain reads EAGVTQFPSHSVIEKGQTVTLRCDPISGHDNLYWYRRVMGKEIKFLLHFVKESKQDESGMPNNRFLAERTGGTYSTLKVQPAELEDSGVYFCAISQDIRDQETQYFGPGTRLLVL.